This record concerns one TCR beta chain sequence. The antigen is unknown. Repertoires were generated with immunoSEQ multiplex PCR, while TCRdb's copy carries only in-frame clones and drops some. The sample lists approximately 100,000 clones, around 80% occurring once. This sample was taken from a study of cytotoxic CD8 clonotypes in ibrutinib-treated CLL. Turning to the study itself: Responses comprised 24 partial and 2 complete; at median approximately 70 months, approximately 14 remained remitted and approximately 12 progressed. Response samples were drawn at a median of about eleven months of treatment, range 6 to 36.

Whole-study results and caveats: Among the clonotypes, public ones were uncommon and contracted or held stable on treatment. While tracking circulating CD8+ T-cell counts, baseline clonality exceeded that of age-matched healthy donors.

This CDR3 has 12 amino acids. The V gene's germline CDR1 is SQVTM and CDR2 ANQGSEA. V gave up 5 bases and J gave up 2 bases, with 6 bases separating them. The sequences come from PBMCs, collected after 12 months of ibrutinib treatment. This clonotype was sampled from a human donor with chronic lymphocytic leukemia. The genes are TRBV29-1 and TRBJ1-4; no firm D call. CDR3 protein: CSVMFTNEKLFF. CDR3 in DNA: TGCAGCGTTATGTTCACTAATGAAAAACTGTTTTTT. The whole variable domain, remainder taken from reference TRBV29-1 and TRBJ1-4, is SAVISQKPSRDICQRGTSLTIQCQVDSQVTMMFWYRQQPGQSLTLIATANQGSEATYESGFVIDKFPISRPNLTFSTLTVSNMSPEDSSIYLCSVMFTNEKLFFGSGTQLSVL.